The source of this TCR beta chain is a study of shared clonotypes between healthy human individuals. Concerning this clone: Its antigen is still unknown.

Clones were sequenced by immunoSEQ multiplex PCR, and TCRdb holds only the in-frame ones, with some missing. Of over 2 million clones detected, approximately 90% appear once; the ten largest clones hold about 0.41%. Trimming stripped 4 bases from V and 7 bases from J, with 13 bases between. The germline CDR1 and CDR2 sequences are SEHNR and FQNEAQ (reference sequence). This CDR3 has 13 amino acids. Findings and caveats of the study: At large depth, rarefaction still showed sorted-subset sequencing to be incomplete.

This chain uses TRBV7-9 with TRBJ1-1; the D is unclear. The sequenced material came from naive CD4+ T cells from PBMCs. Subset indicated: CD45RA+ positively selected. The TCR comes from a man younger than 35 in good health. Some clones in this sample may be carry-over from other donors' samples. The CDR3 coding sequence is TGTGCCAGCAGCTATCGGACGGCCGGTGAAGCTTTCTTT. This codes for CASSYRTAGEAFF.